This TCR beta chain was identified during a study of low-dose radiotherapy and immunotherapy resistance in tumors. Study information: Patients were given intravenous nivolumab 240 mg every two weeks plus ipilimumab 1 mg/kg every six weeks. One day prior to radiation and immunotherapy, intravenous cyclophosphamide at 200 mg/m2 was given, repeated every two weeks. Patients were on oral aspirin 300 mg taken daily for four cycles from cycle 1 day 1.

The CDR3 sequence is 14 residues long. From germline, CDR1 is SGHTA and CDR2 FQGNSA. The V end was cut by 3 bases, the J end by 8 bases, with 13 bases between. Ipilimumab, nivolumab, aspirin, low-dose cyclophosphamide and low-dose radiotherapy were administered to donors. With TRAV- and TRBV-specific primers, first-strand cDNA was made, covering the alpha and beta chains. With a constant-region primer and a V-primer adapter, TCRs were subjected to about 20 PCR cycles of amplification. One entry per CDR3 protein, called by TCRdb with MiXCR from the reads. Of about 14,000 distinct CDR3 sequences listed, roughly 50% are singletons.

J is TRBJ1-4 and V is TRBV7-2; D is perhaps TRBD1 (5 bases). This TCR was recovered from a human donor with advanced metastatic prostate, ovarian, gallbladder or colorectal cancer (not recorded which). This table probably holds off-target reads from a library built for another chain. CDR3 sequence: CASSFLGAWEKLFF. DNA for the CDR3: TGTGCCAGCAGCTTTCTAGGGGCTTGGGAAAAACTGTTTTTT.